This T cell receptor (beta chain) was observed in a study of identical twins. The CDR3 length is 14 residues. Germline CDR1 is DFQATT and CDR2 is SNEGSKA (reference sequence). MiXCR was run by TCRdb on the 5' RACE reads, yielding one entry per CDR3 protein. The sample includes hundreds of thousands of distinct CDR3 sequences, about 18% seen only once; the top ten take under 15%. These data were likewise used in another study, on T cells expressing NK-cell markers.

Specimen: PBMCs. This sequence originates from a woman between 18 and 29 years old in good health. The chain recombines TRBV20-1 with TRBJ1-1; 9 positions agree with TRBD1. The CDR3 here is CRATPGTGPPVAFF. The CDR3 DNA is TGCAGAGCCACTCCCGGGACAGGGCCCCCCGTGGCTTTCTTT.